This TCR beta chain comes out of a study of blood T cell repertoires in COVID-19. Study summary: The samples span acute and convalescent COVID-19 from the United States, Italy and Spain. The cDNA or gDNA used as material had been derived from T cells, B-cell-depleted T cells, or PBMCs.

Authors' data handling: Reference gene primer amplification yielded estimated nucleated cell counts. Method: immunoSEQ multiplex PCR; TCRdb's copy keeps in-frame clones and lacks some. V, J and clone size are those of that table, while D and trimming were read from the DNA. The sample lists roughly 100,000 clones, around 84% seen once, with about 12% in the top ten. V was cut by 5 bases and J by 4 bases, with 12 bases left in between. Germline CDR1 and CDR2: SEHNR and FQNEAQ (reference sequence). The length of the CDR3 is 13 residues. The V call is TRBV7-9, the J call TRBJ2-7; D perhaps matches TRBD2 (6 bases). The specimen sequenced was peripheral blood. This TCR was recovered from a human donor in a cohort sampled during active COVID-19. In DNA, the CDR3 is TGTGCCAGCAGCCTTGCGGGACTTTACGAGCAGTACTTC. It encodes CASSLAGLYEQYF.